This T cell receptor beta chain was retrieved from a study of cytomegalovirus exposure and HLA in healthy donors. Of note for this clone: Its target is unknown.

Study conclusions and caveats: Most sequenced TCRs were rare (though some public TCRs occurred in many donors). In a later analysis, V- and J-gene trimming of beta chains associated with a DCLRE1C missense variant, replicated independently. The classifier was said to identify cytomegalovirus status with high specificity and sensitivity.

PCR amplification relied on 60 Vbeta primers (plus 13 Jbeta primers). Generated by immunoSEQ multiplex PCR, the TCRdb table keeps only in-frame clones and is missing some. Found here are 150,000 to 200,000 clones, roughly four fifths of them singletons; the top ten hold 2.5% to 3%. Sequenced material: PBMCs. The origin of this receptor is a woman in her forties or fifties in good health and CMV-seropositive.

CDR3 DNA: TGTGCCAGCAGTGAAGCAGGGGCGGACACTGAAGCTTTCTTT. It is translated as CASSEAGADTEAFF. The V and J genes are TRBV6-1 and TRBJ1-1; possibly TRBD1 for D (5 bases). CDR3 length: 14 residues. Trimming stripped 0 bases from V and 3 bases from J, with 8 bases between. Germline V CDR1 and CDR2: MNHNS, SASEGT.